This TCR beta chain was obtained from a study of shared clonotypes between healthy human individuals. V shed 8 bases and J 5 bases; nucleotides not matched to a gene: 12. The CDR3 loop spans 17 amino acids. From germline, CDR1 is KGHSH and CDR2 LQKENI. Broader study findings: Among non-shared clonotypes, generation probabilities were lower than among those shared by all four donors.

Points on this clone: Its target is not known.

The method was immunoSEQ multiplex PCR; TCRdb's version includes in-frame clones alone and lacks a portion of them. Here the sample spans over a million clones, about 96% being singletons. The gene calls are TRBV18 and TRBJ2-1, with 13 bases fitting TRBD2. The receptor was isolated from a man aged 25-45 years in good health. The sequenced sample was naive CD4+ T cells sorted from blood. Subset denoted: CD45RA+ positively selected. The CDR3 reads CASLSGRGTSGNNEQFF. CDR3 DNA sequence: TGTGCCAGCCTCTCCGGTAGAGGGACTAGCGGGAACAATGAGCAGTTCTTC.